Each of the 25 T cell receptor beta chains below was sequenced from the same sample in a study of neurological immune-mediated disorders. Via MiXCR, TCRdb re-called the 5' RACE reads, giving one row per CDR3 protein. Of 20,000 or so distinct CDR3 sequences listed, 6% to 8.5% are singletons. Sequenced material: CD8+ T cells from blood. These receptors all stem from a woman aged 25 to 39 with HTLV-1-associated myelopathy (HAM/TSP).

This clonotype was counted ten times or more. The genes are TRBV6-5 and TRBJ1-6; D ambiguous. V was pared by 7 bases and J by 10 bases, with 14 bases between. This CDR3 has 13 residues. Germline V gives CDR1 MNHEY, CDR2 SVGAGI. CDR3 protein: CASTGLPGSPLHF. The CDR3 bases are TGTGCCAGCACCGGACTGCCTGGATCACCCCTCCACTTT.

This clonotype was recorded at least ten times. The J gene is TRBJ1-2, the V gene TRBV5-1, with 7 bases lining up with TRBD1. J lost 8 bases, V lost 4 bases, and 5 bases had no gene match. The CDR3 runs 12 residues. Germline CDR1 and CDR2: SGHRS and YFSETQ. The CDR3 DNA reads TGCGCCAGCAGCCCCGACAGGGTAGGCTACACCTTC. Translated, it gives CASSPDRVGYTF.

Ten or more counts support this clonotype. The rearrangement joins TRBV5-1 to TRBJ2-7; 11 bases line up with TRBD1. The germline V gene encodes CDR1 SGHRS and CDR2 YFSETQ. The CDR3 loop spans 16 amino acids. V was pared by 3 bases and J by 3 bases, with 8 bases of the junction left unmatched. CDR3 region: CASSWGGTGGFYEQYF. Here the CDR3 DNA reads TGCGCCAGCAGCTGGGGTGGGACAGGGGGTTTCTACGAGCAGTACTTC. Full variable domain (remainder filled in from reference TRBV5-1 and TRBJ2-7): KAGVTQTPRYLIKTRGQQVTLSCSPISGHRSVSWYQQTPGQGLQFLFEYFSETQRNKGNFPGRFSGRQFSNSRSEMNVSTLELGDSALYLCASSWGGTGGFYEQYFGPGTRLTVT.

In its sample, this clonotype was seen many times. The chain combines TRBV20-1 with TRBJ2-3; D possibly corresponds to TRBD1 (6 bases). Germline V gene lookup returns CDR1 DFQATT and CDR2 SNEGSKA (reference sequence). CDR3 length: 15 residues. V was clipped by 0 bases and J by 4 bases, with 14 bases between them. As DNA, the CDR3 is TGCAGTGCTAGAGATAAGGGGGTATGGTCAGATACGCAGTATTTT. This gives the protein CSARDKGVWSDTQYF.

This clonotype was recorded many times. The CDR3 loop reads CASSLGTGVVGLFF. The CDR3 coding sequence is TGTGCCAGCAGTTTAGGGACAGGGGTTGTAGGACTGTTTTTT. V gene TRBV12-3 or TRBV12-4 combines with J gene TRBJ1-4; 9 bases are a match to TRBD1. This CDR3 region has 14 residues. With V trimmed by 1 base and J by 13 bases, 7 bases remained unmatched.

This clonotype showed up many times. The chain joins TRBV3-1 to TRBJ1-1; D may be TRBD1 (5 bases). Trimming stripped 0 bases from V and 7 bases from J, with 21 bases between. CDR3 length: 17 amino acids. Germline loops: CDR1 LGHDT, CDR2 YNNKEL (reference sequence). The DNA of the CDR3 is TGTGCCAGCAGCCAAGAAGGCGAGGGGCCCTTGAGGAGTGAAGCTTTCTTT. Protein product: CASSQEGEGPLRSEAFF.

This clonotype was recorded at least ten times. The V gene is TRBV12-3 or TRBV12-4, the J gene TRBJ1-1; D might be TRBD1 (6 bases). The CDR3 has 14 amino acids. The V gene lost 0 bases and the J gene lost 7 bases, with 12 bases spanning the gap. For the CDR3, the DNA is TGTGCCAGCAGTTTAGCTGGGACATATGATGAAGCTTTCTTT. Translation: CASSLAGTYDEAFF.

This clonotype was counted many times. CDR3 in amino acids: CASSSRQIMNTEAFF. DNA of the CDR3: TGTGCCAGCAGCTCCCGACAGATCATGAACACTGAAGCTTTCTTT. The chain carries TRBV13 and TRBJ1-1; a weak D match, TRBD1 (5 bases). The CDR3 contains 15 residues. Germline loops: CDR1 PRHDT, CDR2 FYEKMQ (reference sequence). V was pared by 4 bases and J by 0 bases, with 12 bases between.

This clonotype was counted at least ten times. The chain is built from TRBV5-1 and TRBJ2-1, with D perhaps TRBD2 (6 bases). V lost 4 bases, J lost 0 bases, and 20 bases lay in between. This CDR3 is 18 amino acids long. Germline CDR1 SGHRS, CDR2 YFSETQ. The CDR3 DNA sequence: TGCGCCAGCAGCCCGGCCGTCATTGGGGGGTCCTCCTACAATGAGCAGTTCTTC. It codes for CASSPAVIGGSSYNEQFF.

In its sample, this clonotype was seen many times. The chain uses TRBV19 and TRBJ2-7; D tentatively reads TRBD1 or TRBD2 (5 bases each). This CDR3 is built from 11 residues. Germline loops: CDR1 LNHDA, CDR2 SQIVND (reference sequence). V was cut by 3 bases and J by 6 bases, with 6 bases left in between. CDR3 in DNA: TGTGCCAGTAGTATGGGGGTCGAGCAGTACTTC. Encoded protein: CASSMGVEQYF.

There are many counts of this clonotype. CDR3 residues: CASSLHPAQPQHF. CDR3 nucleotides: TGTGCCAGCAGCTTGCATCCGGCGCAGCCCCAGCATTTT. The chain links TRBV5-6 to TRBJ1-5; D is undetermined. From germline, CDR1 is SGHDT and CDR2 YYEEEE. V was cut by 1 base and J by 7 bases, with 9 bases left in between. CDR3 length: 13 amino acids.

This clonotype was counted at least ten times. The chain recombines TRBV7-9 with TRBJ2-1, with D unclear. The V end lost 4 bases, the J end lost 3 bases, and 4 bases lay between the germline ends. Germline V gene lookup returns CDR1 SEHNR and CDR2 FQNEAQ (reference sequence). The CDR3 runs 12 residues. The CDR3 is CASSSYYNEQFF. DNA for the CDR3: TGTGCCAGCAGCTCCTACTACAATGAGCAGTTCTTC.

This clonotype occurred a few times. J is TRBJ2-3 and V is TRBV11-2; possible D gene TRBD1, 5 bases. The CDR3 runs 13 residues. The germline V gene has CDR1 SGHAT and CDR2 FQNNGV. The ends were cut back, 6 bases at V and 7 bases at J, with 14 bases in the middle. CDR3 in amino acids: CASRGADPNTQYF. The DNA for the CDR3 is TGTGCCAGCAGAGGGGCTGATCCGAATACGCAGTATTTT.

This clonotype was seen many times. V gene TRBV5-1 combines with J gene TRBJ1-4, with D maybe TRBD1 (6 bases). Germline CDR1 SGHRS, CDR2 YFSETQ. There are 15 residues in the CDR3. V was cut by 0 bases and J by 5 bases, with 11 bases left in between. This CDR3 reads CASSLEGGANEKLFF. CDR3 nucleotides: TGCGCCAGCAGCTTGGAAGGGGGAGCAAATGAAAAACTGTTTTTT. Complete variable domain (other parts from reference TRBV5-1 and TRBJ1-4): KAGVTQTPRYLIKTRGQQVTLSCSPISGHRSVSWYQQTPGQGLQFLFEYFSETQRNKGNFPGRFSGRQFSNSRSEMNVSTLELGDSALYLCASSLEGGANEKLFFGSGTQLSVL.

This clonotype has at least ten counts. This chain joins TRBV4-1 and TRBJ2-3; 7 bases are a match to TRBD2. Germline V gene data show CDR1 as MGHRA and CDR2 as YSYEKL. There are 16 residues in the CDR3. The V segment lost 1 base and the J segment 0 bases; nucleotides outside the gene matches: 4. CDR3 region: CASSQALAASTDTQYF. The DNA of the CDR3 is TGCGCCAGCAGCCAAGCTCTAGCGGCTAGCACAGATACGCAGTATTTT.

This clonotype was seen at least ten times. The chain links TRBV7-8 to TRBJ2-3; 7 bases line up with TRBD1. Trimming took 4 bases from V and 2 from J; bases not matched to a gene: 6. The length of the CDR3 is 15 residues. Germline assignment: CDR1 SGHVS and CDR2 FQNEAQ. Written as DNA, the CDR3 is TGTGCCAGCAGCTCTACAGGGGAGTTCACAGATACGCAGTATTTT. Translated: CASSSTGEFTDTQYF.

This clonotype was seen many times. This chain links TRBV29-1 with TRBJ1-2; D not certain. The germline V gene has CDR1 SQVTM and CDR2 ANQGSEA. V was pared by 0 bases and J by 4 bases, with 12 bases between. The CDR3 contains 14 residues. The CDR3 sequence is CSVEDQREGYGYTF. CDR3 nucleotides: TGCAGCGTTGAAGATCAAAGGGAGGGCTATGGCTACACCTTC.

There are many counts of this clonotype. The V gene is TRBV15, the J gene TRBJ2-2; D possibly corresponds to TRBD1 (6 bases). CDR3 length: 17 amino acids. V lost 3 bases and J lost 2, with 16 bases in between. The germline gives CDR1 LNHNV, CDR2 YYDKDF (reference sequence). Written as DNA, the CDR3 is TGTGCCACCAGCAGTCCCCAGTCACAGGGAAACACCGGGGAGCTGTTTTTT. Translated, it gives CATSSPQSQGNTGELFF.

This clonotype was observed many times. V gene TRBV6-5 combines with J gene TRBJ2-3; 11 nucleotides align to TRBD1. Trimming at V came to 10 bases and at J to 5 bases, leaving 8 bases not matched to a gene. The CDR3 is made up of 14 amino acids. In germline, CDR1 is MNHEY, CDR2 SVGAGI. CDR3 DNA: TGTGCCACCGGTCGGACAGGGGGCGGAGATACGCAGTATTTT. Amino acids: CATGRTGGGDTQYF.

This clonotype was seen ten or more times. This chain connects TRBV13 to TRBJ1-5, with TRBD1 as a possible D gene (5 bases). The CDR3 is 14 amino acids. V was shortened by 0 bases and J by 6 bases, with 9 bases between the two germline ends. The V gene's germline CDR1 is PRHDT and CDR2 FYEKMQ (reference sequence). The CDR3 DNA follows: TGTGCCAGCAGCTTAGGGGTAGGGGCTCAGCCCCAGCATTTT. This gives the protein CASSLGVGAQPQHF.

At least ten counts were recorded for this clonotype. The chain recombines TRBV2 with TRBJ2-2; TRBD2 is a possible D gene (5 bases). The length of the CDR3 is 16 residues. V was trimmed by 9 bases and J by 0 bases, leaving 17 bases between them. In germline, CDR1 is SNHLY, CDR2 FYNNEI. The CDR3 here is CASDRRDNSNTGELFF. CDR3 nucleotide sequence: TGTGCCAGTGACCGACGGGATAACTCGAACACCGGGGAGCTGTTTTTT.

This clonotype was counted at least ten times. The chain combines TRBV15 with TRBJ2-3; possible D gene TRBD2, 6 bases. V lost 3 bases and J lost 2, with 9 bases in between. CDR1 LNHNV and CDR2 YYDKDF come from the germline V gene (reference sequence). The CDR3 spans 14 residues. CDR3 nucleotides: TGTGCCACCAGCAGGTCGGGACTCACAGATACGCAGTATTTT. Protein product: CATSRSGLTDTQYF.

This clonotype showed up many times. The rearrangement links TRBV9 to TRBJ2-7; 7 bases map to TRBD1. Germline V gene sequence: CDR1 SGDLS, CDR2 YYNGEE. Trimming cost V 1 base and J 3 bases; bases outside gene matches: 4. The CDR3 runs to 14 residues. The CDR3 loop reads CASSVRDRGYEQYF. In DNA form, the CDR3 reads TGTGCCAGCAGCGTAAGGGACAGAGGCTACGAGCAGTACTTC.

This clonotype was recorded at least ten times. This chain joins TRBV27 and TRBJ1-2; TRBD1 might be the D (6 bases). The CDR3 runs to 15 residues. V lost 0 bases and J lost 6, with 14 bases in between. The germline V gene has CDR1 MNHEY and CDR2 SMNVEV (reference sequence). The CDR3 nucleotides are TGTGCCAGCAGTTTATCGCCCCGGGACAAGGATGGCTACACCTTC. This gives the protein CASSLSPRDKDGYTF.

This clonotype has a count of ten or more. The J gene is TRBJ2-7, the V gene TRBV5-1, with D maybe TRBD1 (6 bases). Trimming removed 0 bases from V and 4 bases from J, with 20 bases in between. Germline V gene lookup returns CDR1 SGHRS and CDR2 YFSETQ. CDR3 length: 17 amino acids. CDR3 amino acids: CASSLVSRVAGAYEQYF. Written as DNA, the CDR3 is TGCGCCAGCAGCTTGGTTTCGCGGGTGGCAGGGGCGTACGAGCAGTACTTC.